A single sample is the source of the 2 T cell receptor beta chains below, sequenced in a study of blood T cells in healthy people across ages. The use of a sample-barcoded 5' primer and a J-beta primer mix characterized a second PCR of 7 to 11 cycles. TCRdb re-derived calls from the 5' RACE reads in MiXCR, one entry per CDR3 protein. The sample holds about 560,000 distinct CDR3 sequences, over 25% seen once. This sample also appeared in a second study, on T cells of mothers and their children.

The sequenced sample was blood. The receptors shown here come from a boy aged 2 to 9 in good health.

This sequence joins TRBV13 and TRBJ1-2; no definite D call. This CDR3 is built from 15 residues. Trimming cost V 1 base and J 5 bases, with 14 bases left between them. CDR1 PRHDT and CDR2 FYEKMQ come from the germline V gene (reference sequence). The CDR3 region is CASSLAGRRAYGYTF. The CDR3 DNA reads as TGTGCCAGCAGCTTAGCAGGACGGCGAGCTTATGGCTACACCTTC.

CDR3 region: CSAARGANTEAFF. CDR3 nucleotides: TGCAGCGCCGCTAGGGGGGCGAACACTGAAGCTTTCTTT. The V and J genes are TRBV29-1 and TRBJ1-1; D possibly corresponds to TRBD1 (6 bases). Germline lookup yields CDR1 SQVTM and CDR2 ANQGSEA. V was clipped by 7 bases and J by 1 base, with 13 bases between them. CDR3 length: 13 amino acids.